Shown below are 21 T cell receptor beta chains from a single sample sequenced in a study of blood T cell repertoires in COVID-19. TCRdb's table, derived via immunoSEQ multiplex PCR, lists solely in-frame clones and lacks some. The sample has fewer than 60,000 clones; around 90% are singletons. Material for sequencing was peripheral blood. These receptors were collected from a human donor with acute or convalescent COVID-19. The donor label of this sample is uncertain.

The chain joins TRBV4-2 to TRBJ2-5; 7 bases are a match to TRBD2. The CDR3 consists of 14 residues. Germline-derived CDR1 and CDR2 are LGHNA and YNFKEQ. V shed 1 base and J 4 bases; nucleotides not matched to a gene: 3. CDR3 region: CASSQALALETQYF. CDR3 coding DNA: TGTGCCAGCAGCCAAGCACTAGCGTTAGAGACCCAGTACTTC.

The chain uses TRBV5-5 and TRBJ1-5; tentative D call: TRBD1 (5 bases). Germline V CDR1 and CDR2: SGHKS, YYEKEE (reference sequence). The CDR3 is 14 residues long. Trimming stripped 4 bases from V and 5 bases from J, with 13 bases between. The CDR3 reads CASSVTQGYQPQHF. CDR3 nucleotide sequence: TGTGCCAGCAGCGTAACCCAGGGCTATCAGCCCCAGCATTTT.

This clone was picked up a small number of times. This chain joins TRBV10-3 and TRBJ2-3, with 13 bases fitting TRBD2. The CDR3 extends over 18 amino acids. In germline, CDR1 is ENHRY, CDR2 SYGVKD. V shed 4 bases, J shed 4 bases, and the junction held 11 bases outside the gene matches. DNA of the CDR3: TGTGCCATCAGTGGGGAAGGGACTAGCGGGACCTGGGCAGATACGCAGTATTTT. This translates into CAISGEGTSGTWADTQYF.

The chain recombines TRBV24-1 with TRBJ2-5; 9 nucleotides match TRBD1. Trimming at V came to 10 bases and at J to 5 bases, leaving 7 bases not matched to a gene. Germline V CDR1 and CDR2: KGHDR, SFDVKD. The CDR3 runs 13 residues. The CDR3 DNA follows: TGTGCCACTGGGACAGGGTCGGCGGAGACCCAGTACTTC. Protein sequence: CATGTGSAETQYF.

This chain uses TRBV29-1 with TRBJ2-3; D gene unclear. This CDR3 region has 13 residues. Per germline, CDR1 SQVTM and CDR2 ANQGSEA. V dropped 3 bases and J dropped 1 base, with 8 bases sitting between them. The CDR3 here is CSVDMAGTDTQYF. The CDR3 coding sequence is TGCAGCGTTGATATGGCGGGCACAGATACGCAGTATTTT.

The chain is built from TRBV3-1 (or the pseudogene TRBV3-2) and TRBJ2-7, with D maybe TRBD2 (5 bases). CDR1 and CDR2 from the germline V gene are LGHDT and YNNKEL (reference sequence). Trimming removed 4 bases from V and 0 bases from J, with 13 bases in between. There are 15 residues in the CDR3. The CDR3 region is CASSLSGKPSYEQYF. The CDR3 nucleotides read TGTGCCAGCAGCCTCTCCGGGAAACCCTCCTACGAGCAGTACTTC.

The J gene is TRBJ2-3, the V gene TRBV11-3; 11 bases map to TRBD2. CDR1 is SGHNT and CDR2 is YENEEA in the germline V gene. This CDR3 comprises 15 residues. V lost 5 bases, J lost 5 bases, and 6 bases stayed unmatched. CDR3 nucleotides: TGTGCCAGCAGCGGCGGGACTAGCGGAGGAGATACGCAGTATTTT. This codes for CASSGGTSGGDTQYF.

The V and J genes are TRBV15 and TRBJ1-5, with 8 bases identical to TRBD1. The V segment lost 5 bases and the J segment 3 bases; nucleotides outside the gene matches: 3. Germline CDR1 is LNHNV and CDR2 is YYDKDF (reference sequence). This CDR3 is 14 amino acids long. CDR3 sequence reads: CATSAGGPNQPQHF. CDR3 DNA sequence: TGTGCCACCAGCGCAGGGGGCCCCAATCAGCCCCAGCATTTT.

CDR3 sequence reads: CATSSPTSGQGDTQYF. The DNA of the CDR3 is TGTGCCACCAGCAGTCCGACTAGCGGTCAAGGGGATACGCAGTATTTT. V and J are TRBV15 and TRBJ2-3; 9 nucleotides match TRBD2. The J segment lost 6 bases and the V segment lost 3 bases, leaving 10 bases of the junction unmatched. The germline V gene encodes CDR1 LNHNV and CDR2 YYDKDF (reference sequence). The CDR3 loop spans 16 amino acids.

The chain has TRBV24-1 and TRBJ1-5, with TRBD1 matching over 8 bases. The CDR3 spans 14 residues. The V gene's germline CDR1 is KGHDR and CDR2 SFDVKD. V shed 9 bases and J 2 bases; nucleotides not matched to a gene: 5. The CDR3 DNA sequence: TGTGCCACCGCAGGGGGCGCCGGCAATCAGCCCCAGCATTTT. This gives the protein CATAGGAGNQPQHF.

This chain joins TRBV2 and TRBJ2-1; 8 positions match TRBD2. J was trimmed by 2 bases and V by 8 bases; bases with no gene match: 8. There are 15 residues in the CDR3. The V gene's germline CDR1 is SNHLY and CDR2 FYNNEI. The CDR3 is CASGSGGQPYNEQFF. CDR3 DNA sequence: TGTGCCAGCGGCAGCGGGGGCCAACCCTACAATGAGCAGTTCTTC.

This chain joins TRBV13 and TRBJ1-2; 11 bases align to TRBD1. Germline CDR1 reads PRHDT; CDR2 reads FYEKMQ (reference sequence). The CDR3 has 16 amino acids. V dropped 4 bases and J dropped 2; count of bases not matched to a gene: 6. This chain's CDR3 is CASSYRTGGGNYGYTF. For the CDR3, the DNA is TGTGCCAGCAGCTATCGGACAGGGGGCGGCAACTATGGCTACACCTTC.

The chain joins TRBV5-4 to TRBJ2-1; no clear D. CDR1 and CDR2 (germline): SGHNT, YYREEE (reference sequence). V was pared by 4 bases and J by 0 bases, with 5 bases between. CDR3 length: 13 amino acids. The CDR3: CASSLSSYNEQFF. The CDR3 DNA reads as TGTGCCAGCAGCCTTAGCTCCTACAATGAGCAGTTCTTC.

V usage is TRBV2 and J usage is TRBJ1-5; no reliable D call. The CDR3 sequence is 13 residues long. Germline lookup yields CDR1 SNHLY and CDR2 FYNNEI. The ends were cut back, 6 bases at V and 3 bases at J, with 9 bases in the middle. This CDR3 reads CASSRDINQPQHF. The DNA of the CDR3 is TGTGCCAGCAGCCGGGATATCAATCAGCCCCAGCATTTT.

V gene TRBV19 combines with J gene TRBJ1-5, with D hard to call. Germline V gene sequence: CDR1 LNHDA, CDR2 SQIVND (reference sequence). This CDR3 contains 14 residues. V was shortened by 6 bases and J by 2 bases, with 11 bases between the two germline ends. The CDR3 DNA sequence: TGTGCCAGTAGCACGGTCCCTGGCAATCAGCCCCAGCATTTT. As protein: CASSTVPGNQPQHF.

The J gene is TRBJ2-2, the V gene TRBV2; 8 nucleotides align to TRBD2. The V and J ends lost 11 bases and 6 bases, in that order; junction bases with no gene match: 11. Looked up from germline, CDR1 is SNHLY and CDR2 is FYNNEI. CDR3 length: 14 amino acids. The CDR3 here is CASVGLAGAGELFF. CDR3 nucleotides: TGTGCCTCCGTCGGGCTAGCGGGTGCCGGGGAGCTGTTTTTT.

The V call is TRBV10-2, the J call TRBJ1-2; perhaps TRBD1 as D (5 bases). The CDR3 sequence is 14 residues long. Germline loops: CDR1 WSHSY, CDR2 SAAADI. The V end was cut by 0 bases, the J end by 7 bases, with 12 bases between. The CDR3 nucleotides are TGCGCCAGCAGTGAGTCGACTCCCAGGGTTGGCTACACCTTC. Residues: CASSESTPRVGYTF.

This clone came up once. This chain links TRBV5-1 with TRBJ2-1, with D maybe TRBD2 (6 bases). CDR1 SGHRS and CDR2 YFSETQ come from the germline V gene. V lost 4 bases, J lost 4 bases, and 15 bases lay in between. The length of the CDR3 is 15 residues. In DNA, the CDR3 is TGCGCCAGCAGCCCCGCCGGACTAACATACAATGAGCAGTTCTTC. It translates to CASSPAGLTYNEQFF.

This clone occurred once. The V and J genes are TRBV3-1 (or the pseudogene TRBV3-2) and TRBJ2-1, with a possible D match to TRBD2 (6 bases). V was shortened by 1 base and J by 9 bases, with 16 bases between the two germline ends. The length of the CDR3 is 15 residues. Germline V CDR1 and CDR2: LGHDT, YNNKEL (reference sequence). CDR3 sequence (DNA): TGTGCCAGCAGCCAAGTCTATCCGGGGGAGATTGAGCAGTTCTTC. This sequence encodes CASSQVYPGEIEQFF.

The rearrangement joins TRBV19 to TRBJ1-5, with TRBD1 matching over 8 bases. The ends lost 3 bases at V and 0 bases at J; junction bases unmatched: 4. The CDR3 runs 16 residues. Germline V gene lookup returns CDR1 LNHDA and CDR2 SQIVND (reference sequence). DNA for the CDR3: TGTGCCAGTAGTATGGGACAGGTACATAGCAATCAGCCCCAGCATTTT. Protein sequence: CASSMGQVHSNQPQHF.

The rearrangement uses TRBV5-4 and TRBJ2-3; TRBD2 matches 10 bases. CDR1 is SGHNT and CDR2 is YYREEE in the germline V gene (reference sequence). The V and J ends lost 7 bases and 4 bases, in that order; junction bases with no gene match: 9. This CDR3 is built from 15 residues. The CDR3 DNA follows: TGTGCCAGCTCCAACCCGGGACTAGCGTCAGATACGCAGTATTTT. It encodes CASSNPGLASDTQYF.